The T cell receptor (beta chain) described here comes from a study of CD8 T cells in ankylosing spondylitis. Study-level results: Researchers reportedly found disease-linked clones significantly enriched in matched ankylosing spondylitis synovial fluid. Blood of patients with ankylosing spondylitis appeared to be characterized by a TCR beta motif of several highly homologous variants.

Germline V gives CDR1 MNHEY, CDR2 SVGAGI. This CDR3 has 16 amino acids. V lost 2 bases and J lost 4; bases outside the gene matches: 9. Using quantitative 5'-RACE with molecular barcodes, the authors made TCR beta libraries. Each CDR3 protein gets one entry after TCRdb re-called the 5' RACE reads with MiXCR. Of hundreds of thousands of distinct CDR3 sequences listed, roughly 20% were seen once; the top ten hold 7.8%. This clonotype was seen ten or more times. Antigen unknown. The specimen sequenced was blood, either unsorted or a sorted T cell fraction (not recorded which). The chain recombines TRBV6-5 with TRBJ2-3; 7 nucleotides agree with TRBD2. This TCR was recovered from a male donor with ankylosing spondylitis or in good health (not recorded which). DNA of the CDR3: TGTGCCAGCAGTTACGAAGCGGGACGGTTGGCAGATACGCAGTATTTT. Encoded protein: CASSYEAGRLADTQYF.